These 25 T cell receptor beta chains share one sample of origin, sequenced in a study of early T cells in non-severe SARS-CoV-2 infection. TCRdb passed the 5' RACE reads through MiXCR, listing each CDR3 protein once. In the table there are 25,000 to 35,000 distinct CDR3 sequences, approximately 5.5% of which are singletons. Sequenced input: whole blood. All receptors come from an adult who was a healthcare worker with PCR-confirmed SARS-CoV-2 infection or an uninfected control (not recorded which).

This clonotype appeared many times. The chain recombines TRBV28 with TRBJ2-1; tentative D call: TRBD2 (5 bases). Germline V CDR1 and CDR2: MDHEN, SYDVKM. The length of the CDR3 is 15 residues. V lost 5 bases and J 4 bases, leaving 15 bases between the germline ends. The CDR3 DNA reads as TGTGCCAGCAGTACTGGGCTAGCCAAATACAATGAGCAGTTCTTC. This codes for CASSTGLAKYNEQFF.

In this sample, this clonotype turned up many times. This sequence joins TRBV6-5 and TRBJ2-7; tentatively, D is TRBD2 (5 bases). Germline V gene data show CDR1 as MNHEY and CDR2 as SVGAGI. The CDR3 length is 16 residues. V dropped 0 bases and J dropped 5 bases, with 17 bases sitting between them. CDR3 sequence (DNA): TGTGCCAGCAGTTACTCCGAGGGCCTAGATCCTAACGAGCAGTACTTC. As protein: CASSYSEGLDPNEQYF.

Worth noting for this clonotype: One base away lies a much larger clone, so this may be a sequencing read error. The CDR3 sequence: CASSPKRMGSGQYF. The CDR3 DNA sequence: TGTGCCAGCTCACCCAAACGAATGGGTTCCGGGCAGTACTTC. The J gene is TRBJ2-7, the V gene TRBV18; D uncertain. Germline V gene lookup returns CDR1 KGHSH and CDR2 LQKENI. The V and J ends lost 3 bases and 9 bases respectively, with 18 bases between them. The CDR3 is 14 residues long.

This clonotype came up many times. This chain uses TRBV7-8 with TRBJ1-2; D gene uncertain. V lost 1 base to trimming and J lost 4 bases, with 10 bases between them. This CDR3 has 14 residues. Germline CDR1 SGHVS, CDR2 FQNEAQ. CDR3 DNA: TGTGCCAGCAGCTTAGAAGGCTTTCGCTATGGCTACACCTTC. This gives the protein CASSLEGFRYGYTF.

This clonotype was recorded at least ten times. Written as DNA, the CDR3 is TGTGCCTCCGCGGCGGGAGAAACCTACGAGCAGTACTTC. This translates into CASAAGETYEQYF. The chain recombines TRBV6-5 with TRBJ2-7; 7 bases fit TRBD2. The ends lost 11 bases at V and 2 bases at J; junction bases unmatched: 9. The CDR3 is 13 residues long. Germline CDR1 and CDR2: MNHEY and SVGAGI.

On this clonotype itself: A much larger clone differs from this one at a single base, so this may be a read error. The chain couples TRBV24-1 to TRBJ2-2; D call uncertain. Germline loops: CDR1 KGHDR, CDR2 SFDVKD. The CDR3 spans 14 residues. The CDR3 DNA sequence: TGTGCCACCGGTGATTTGCTAGGAACCGGGGAGCTGTTTTTT. This gives the protein CATGDLLGTGELFF.

This chain links TRBV20-1 with TRBJ2-2; no reliable D call. The CDR3 is 14 residues long. Germline V gene data show CDR1 as DFQATT and CDR2 as SNEGSKA (reference sequence). V lost 2 bases, J lost 0 bases, and 7 bases lay in between. The CDR3 reads CSARSTPNTGELFF. The CDR3 DNA follows: TGCAGTGCTAGAAGCACCCCGAACACCGGGGAGCTGTTTTTT.

This clonotype was seen more than once but under ten times. This sequence joins TRBV6-2 or TRBV6-3 and TRBJ1-1, with D maybe TRBD1 (5 bases). CDR3 length: 13 amino acids. The germline V gene encodes CDR1 MNHEY and CDR2 SVGEGT. V dropped 5 bases and J dropped 11 bases, with 18 bases sitting between them. CDR3: CASSQRQPAHAFF. DNA for the CDR3: TGTGCCAGCAGTCAACGACAGCCCGCGCATGCTTTCTTT.

This clonotype was detected ten times or more. The chain uses TRBV20-1 and TRBJ2-7; a possible D gene is TRBD2 (5 bases). The CDR3 has 14 amino acids. V was pared by 1 base and J by 2 bases, with 12 bases between. Germline CDR1 and CDR2: DFQATT and SNEGSKA (reference sequence). The CDR3 reads CSARAVEGTYEQYF. The CDR3, as DNA: TGCAGTGCTAGAGCGGTTGAGGGAACCTACGAGCAGTACTTC.

This clonotype has more than one count but fewer than ten. The chain combines TRBV28 with TRBJ2-7; either TRBD1 or TRBD2 may fit D (7 bases each). Germline CDR1 is MDHEN and CDR2 is SYDVKM. This CDR3 is built from 14 residues. Trimming cost V 0 bases and J 5 bases, with 11 bases left between them. The CDR3, as DNA: TGTGCCAGCAGTTTATGGCAGGGGGGGAACGAGCAGTACTTC. It is translated as CASSLWQGGNEQYF.

This clonotype was seen more than once but under ten times. The V gene is TRBV7-3, the J gene TRBJ2-7; D may match TRBD1 or TRBD2 (7 bases each). The CDR3 covers 15 residues. Germline V gene data show CDR1 as SGHTA and CDR2 as FQGTGA. V lost 3 bases to trimming and J lost 5 bases, with 17 bases between them. The CDR3: CASSLGGGRVDEQYF. The CDR3 DNA reads TGTGCCAGCAGCTTGGGAGGGGGCAGGGTCGACGAGCAGTACTTC. The variable domain in full, completed from reference TRBV7-3 and TRBJ2-7, reads GAGVSQTPSNKVTEKGKYVELRCDPISGHTALYWYRQSLGQGPEFLIYFQGTGAADDSGLPNDRFFAVRPEGSVSTLKIQRTERGDSAVYLCASSLGGGRVDEQYFGPGTRLTVT.

The chain combines TRBV4-3 with TRBJ1-5; tentative D call: TRBD1 (5 bases). The CDR3 loop spans 17 amino acids. Germline assignment: CDR1 LGHNA and CDR2 YSLEER. Trimming removed 4 bases from V and 2 bases from J, with 18 bases in between. This chain's CDR3 is CASSPGQGEGGNQPQHF. The CDR3 DNA is TGCGCCAGCAGCCCTGGGCAGGGAGAAGGAGGCAATCAGCCCCAGCATTTT.

The chain carries TRBV28 and TRBJ1-4, with a weak D call TRBD1 (5 bases). The CDR3 contains 17 residues. Per germline, CDR1 MDHEN and CDR2 SYDVKM. Trimming shortened V by 3 bases and J by 0 bases, and 14 bases separated the two germline ends. CDR3 DNA sequence: TGTGCCAGCAGTTTTGCGACAGCTGAAGCAACTAATGAAAAACTGTTTTTT. Translating it yields CASSFATAEATNEKLFF.

This clonotype was counted only a few times. The rearrangement links TRBV9 to TRBJ1-1; D perhaps matches TRBD1 (5 bases). Germline CDR1 and CDR2: SGDLS and YYNGEE. V was shortened by 0 bases and J by 2 bases, with 11 bases between the two germline ends. The CDR3 consists of 15 residues. The CDR3 DNA is TGTGCCAGCAGCGTAGGTGGGGCGCAAAACACTGAAGCTTTCTTT. Its translation: CASSVGGAQNTEAFF.

This clonotype has more than one count but fewer than ten. This chain links TRBV2 with TRBJ2-5; TRBD2 aligns across 10 bases. V trimming: 10 bases; J trimming: 2 bases; junction bases outside the gene matches: 7. Germline CDR1 SNHLY, CDR2 FYNNEI. The CDR3 has 14 amino acids. Here the CDR3 reads CANPKTSGQETQYF. In DNA form, the CDR3 reads TGTGCCAACCCAAAGACTAGCGGGCAAGAGACCCAGTACTTC.

V gene TRBV12-3 or TRBV12-4 combines with J gene TRBJ2-1; a possible D gene is TRBD1 (5 bases). The CDR3 runs 13 residues. V was cut by 1 base and J by 7 bases, with 8 bases left in between. The CDR3 reads CASSLEGWNEQFF. The CDR3 nucleotides read TGTGCCAGCAGTTTAGAGGGGTGGAATGAGCAGTTCTTC.

This clonotype has a count of ten or more. The gene calls are TRBV19 and TRBJ1-5; D unclear. V lost 5 bases and J lost 4, with 18 bases in between. Germline V CDR1 and CDR2: LNHDA, SQIVND (reference sequence). The CDR3 has 16 amino acids. CDR3 region: CASSPPTRSINQPQHF. Here the CDR3 DNA reads TGTGCCAGTAGTCCCCCCACCAGGTCGATTAATCAGCCCCAGCATTTT. Using reference TRBV19 and TRBJ1-5 for the parts outside the CDR3, the full variable domain is DGGITQSPKYLFRKEGQNVTLSCEQNLNHDAMYWYRQDPGQGLRLIYYSQIVNDFQKGDIAEGYSVSREKKESFPLTVTSAQKNPTAFYLCASSPPTRSINQPQHFGDGTRLSIL.

This clonotype appeared many times. The chain combines TRBV5-1 with TRBJ2-5; D is unclear. The CDR3 consists of 11 residues. Per germline, CDR1 SGHRS and CDR2 YFSETQ. V was clipped by 0 bases and J by 5 bases, with 2 bases between them. CDR3 bases: TGCGCCAGCAGCTTGGCTGAGACCCAGTACTTC. It specifies CASSLAETQYF.

In its sample, this clonotype was seen many times. V and J are TRBV6-1 and TRBJ1-3; unclear D gene. Germline assignment: CDR1 MNHNS and CDR2 SASEGT. The CDR3 has 14 amino acids. Deletions cut 7 bases from V and 3 bases from J, with 13 bases between. The CDR3 is CASIFAAGGNTIYF. The CDR3 nucleotides are TGTGCCAGCATTTTCGCAGCGGGTGGAAACACCATATATTTT.

This clonotype has a handful of counts. This rearrangement joins TRBV20-1 to TRBJ2-2, with D possibly being TRBD1 (6 bases). The length of the CDR3 is 12 residues. Trimming shortened V by 4 bases and J by 7 bases, and 10 bases separated the two germline ends. Germline V CDR1 and CDR2: DFQATT, SNEGSKA (reference sequence). CDR3 loop: CSAKQGGGELFF. The CDR3 DNA follows: TGCAGTGCTAAACAGGGTGGCGGGGAGCTGTTTTTT.

Notes on this clonotype: One end of the junction fails to match germline, which may point to a read error. The chain uses TRBV7-2 and TRBJ2-1, with D hard to call. Germline values: CDR1 SGHTA, CDR2 FQGNSA. The CDR3 is 16 residues long. The CDR3 nucleotides are TGTGTCAGCCGCACCCCCTTTGGCGGATCCTACAATGAGCAGTTCTTC. Its protein is CVSRTPFGGSYNEQFF.

This clonotype was picked up many times. The chain is built from TRBV28 and TRBJ2-7; D tentatively fits TRBD1 or TRBD2 (5 bases each). V lost 6 bases, J lost 4 bases, and 25 bases lay in between. The length of the CDR3 is 17 residues. From germline, CDR1 is MDHEN and CDR2 SYDVKM. This CDR3 reads CASRGFGTPLNTYEQYF. The CDR3 DNA reads as TGTGCCAGCAGGGGGTTCGGGACGCCGCTGAACACATACGAGCAGTACTTC.

Many counts were recorded for this clonotype. This rearrangement joins TRBV13 to TRBJ1-1, with D possibly being TRBD1 (5 bases). V was trimmed by 2 bases and J by 7 bases, leaving 11 bases between them. The CDR3 loop spans 13 amino acids. Germline V CDR1 and CDR2: PRHDT, FYEKMQ (reference sequence). The CDR3 loop reads CASSLRQTREAFF. DNA of the CDR3: TGTGCCAGCAGCTTAAGACAGACTCGTGAAGCTTTCTTT.

This clonotype was counted only a few times. CDR3 amino acids: CASSRTPQDTQYF. For the CDR3, the DNA is TGTGCCAGCAGCCGGACACCCCAAGATACGCAGTATTTT. This chain connects TRBV11-2 to TRBJ2-3; a weak D match, TRBD1 (5 bases). CDR3 length: 13 residues. Looked up from germline, CDR1 is SGHAT and CDR2 is FQNNGV. V shed 5 bases and J shed 5 bases, with 11 bases lying between them.

This clonotype has at least ten counts. The genes are TRBV5-4 and TRBJ2-5; D is undetermined. This CDR3 has 13 amino acids. CDR1 is SGHNT, CDR2 YYREEE, per germline (reference sequence). Trimming removed 4 bases from V and 3 bases from J, with 10 bases in between. Here the CDR3 DNA reads TGTGCCAGCAGCCTGGGGATTGAAGAGACCCAGTACTTC. Its protein product is CASSLGIEETQYF.